This T cell receptor (beta chain) comes out of a study of blood T cell repertoires in COVID-19 (dated by TCRdb to 2020 to 2021). With respect to the entire study: Samples from collaborators originated in the United States, Italy and Spain and spanned both the acute and convalescent phases of COVID-19. Samples were obtained from the ongoing ImmuneRACE study (first 160 participants) and from over 1,000 subjects provided by 6 global collaborators. The prospective study material was composed of cDNA or gDNA derived from T cells, B-cell-depleted T cells, or PBMCs. Where available, HLA class I and class II types were obtained from metadata supplied by the sample provider rather than from assay-based typing. The repertoires were released in a freely available public database intended as a resource for research on the immune response to SARS-CoV-2. Subjects who had been exposed to COVID-19, were actively infected with it, or had recovered from it provided the deeply sampled blood TCRbeta repertoires that made up the dataset. Sample metadata almost always included a de-identified subject ID, COVID-19 status, age in years and sex.

As for this clone: Its recognized antigen is unknown. Base qualities are not at hand, and no much larger clone is one base apart.

The CDR3 measures 11 amino acids from cysteine to phenylalanine. Solely the CDR3 DNA is kept, with 33 bases framed from the first base. The immunoSEQ Assay, a bias-controlled multiplex PCR, was used to amplify TCRbeta CDR3 regions from genomic DNA. Concerning the study's data processing: The number of nucleated cells in each sample was estimated from the amplification of reference gene primers within the assay. To quantify the absolute abundance of each unique TCRbeta CDR3 rearrangement, sequence reads were collapsed and filtered. Productive Simpson clonality was computed per sample as the square root of Simpson's diversity index over productive rearrangements. TCRdb's version of the immuneACCESS table is confined to in-frame rearrangements and falls short of the full clone set. An unresolved V gene accounts for under half of the shortfall where checked; the remainder is of unknown origin. V and J calls and clone size are copied from that table; D and trimming were computed from the DNA. This sample holds approximately 240,000 clones; about 88% were observed only once. The top ten clonotypes cover over 2.5% of the sample.

The full study reports these points: How much clinical and demographic metadata was included differed by source and by participant, and the metadata was provided uncurated.

Samples from volunteer blood donors who had recovered from COVID-19 were contributed by a second Seattle source. Each collaborating institution followed its own protocols to collect whole blood in K2EDTA tubes. For TCRbeta analysis, collaborator samples were shipped as frozen whole blood, as isolated PBMCs, or as DNA extracted from either sample type. The V and J segments used are TRBV21-1 and TRBJ2-7; the D call TRBD2 from the table was never checked on the DNA. TRBV21-1 is designated a pseudogene. The source of this sequence is a man over 45 who had recovered from COVID-19. The source material was peripheral blood. The CDR3 region has the sequence CASSTGREQYF. The base sequence is TGTGCCAGCAGCACCGGGAGGGAGCAGTACTTC.